A single sample is the source of the 20 T cell receptor beta chains below, sequenced in a study of T cell changes during pregnancy in multiple sclerosis (dated by TCRdb to the late 2010s). The method behind the library was the immunoSEQ multiplex PCR assay. TCRdb provides this immuneACCESS table in a form limited to in-frame rearrangements. Some clones are lacking; in checked studies, under half of them reflect an unresolved V gene, and why the rest are absent is not known. The sample has about 100,000 clones on record, around nine tenths of them singletons. Around 1.2% of the sample goes to the ten largest clones. Sequencing was performed on peripheral blood, taken in the second trimester of pregnancy. Receptor source: a female donor with multiple sclerosis, enrolled in a pregnancy study.

The rearrangement joins TRBV6-6 to TRBJ1-1, with TRBD1 matching 7 bases. V lost 0 bases, J lost 1 base, and 2 bases stayed unmatched. This CDR3 is 15 amino acids long. Looked up from germline, CDR1 is MNHNY and CDR2 is SVGAGI (reference sequence). Here the CDR3 reads CASSYSTGANTEAFF. In DNA form, the CDR3 reads TGTGCCAGCAGTTACTCTACAGGGGCGAACACTGAAGCTTTCTTT.

The chain couples TRBV4-1 to TRBJ2-3; possible D gene TRBD1, 5 bases. CDR1 is MGHRA, CDR2 YSYEKL, per germline. Trimming took off 3 bases at V and 0 bases at J, with 13 bases between the two ends. The length of the CDR3 is 16 residues. CDR3 protein: CASSQVPGQSTDTQYF. The CDR3 nucleotides are TGCGCCAGCAGCCAGGTCCCAGGGCAGAGCACAGATACGCAGTATTTT.

The chain carries TRBV5-5 and TRBJ1-1; D perhaps matches TRBD1 (5 bases). The germline CDR1 and CDR2 sequences are SGHKS and YYEKEE (reference sequence). The ends were cut back, 4 bases at V and 1 base at J, with 17 bases in the middle. The length of the CDR3 is 16 residues. The CDR3 protein is CASSDRGGFGNTEAFF. The DNA of the CDR3 is TGTGCCAGCAGCGATCGGGGGGGGTTTGGGAACACTGAAGCTTTCTTT.

CDR3 sequence (DNA): TGTGCCAGCAGCCCACCCCCTCGGGACAGGGTGAACACTGAAGCTTTCTTT. This encodes CASSPPPRDRVNTEAFF. This chain links TRBV13 with TRBJ1-1, with TRBD1 matching over 9 bases. In germline, CDR1 is PRHDT, CDR2 FYEKMQ (reference sequence). The CDR3 has 17 residues. The V and J ends lost 5 bases and 0 bases, in that order; junction bases with no gene match: 10.

CDR3 loop: CASSPGTGVETTEAFF. The CDR3 nucleotides read TGTGCCAGCTCTCCCGGGACAGGGGTTGAGACCACTGAAGCTTTCTTT. V usage is TRBV18 and J usage is TRBJ1-1; 10 bases agree with TRBD1. CDR3 length: 16 residues. Germline V lookup: CDR1 KGHSH, CDR2 LQKENI. The junction had 11 bases not matched to a gene; V was cut back by 6 bases and J by 4 bases.

The J gene is TRBJ2-5, the V gene TRBV19, with 12 positions matching TRBD2. Per germline, CDR1 LNHDA and CDR2 SQIVND (reference sequence). This CDR3 has 17 residues. The J segment lost 4 bases and the V segment lost 5 bases, leaving 11 bases of the junction unmatched. This CDR3 is CASSRWTSGVGGETQYF. Written as DNA, the CDR3 is TGTGCCAGTAGTCGATGGACTAGCGGGGTTGGGGGAGAGACCCAGTACTTC.

This chain connects TRBV9 to TRBJ2-3, with a possible D match to TRBD2 (6 bases). The CDR3 spans 13 residues. V lost 0 bases and J 8 bases, leaving 10 bases between the germline ends. Germline loops: CDR1 SGDLS, CDR2 YYNGEE. The CDR3 protein is CASSVALEGTQYF. The CDR3 DNA sequence: TGTGCCAGCAGCGTAGCTCTGGAGGGTACGCAGTATTTT.

The V and J genes are TRBV5-4 and TRBJ2-3; 7 bases fit TRBD2. The CDR3 spans 16 residues. Trimming removed 1 base from V and 0 bases from J; junction bases left unmatched: 5. Germline V gene data show CDR1 as SGHNT and CDR2 as YYREEE (reference sequence). The CDR3 nucleotides read TGTGCCAGCAGCTTGAGGAGCGGGGCTAGCACAGATACGCAGTATTTT. Translated, it gives CASSLRSGASTDTQYF.

The chain has TRBV2 and TRBJ2-2; 8 nucleotides align to TRBD2. The CDR3 has 16 residues. Germline-derived CDR1 and CDR2 are SNHLY and FYNNEI. Trimming cost V 4 bases and J 3 bases; bases outside gene matches: 7. The CDR3 reads CASSVKAGGDTGELFF. Here the CDR3 DNA reads TGTGCCAGCAGTGTAAAGGCGGGAGGAGACACCGGGGAGCTGTTTTTT.

CDR3 nucleotide sequence: TGCGCCAGCAATATCGGGGGGGCAGAATACGAGCAGTACTTC. Its protein is CASNIGGAEYEQYF. This sequence joins TRBV5-1 and TRBJ2-7, with 8 bases that match TRBD2. Unmatched junction bases numbered 9, after V lost 6 bases and J lost 4 bases. The CDR3 totals 14 residues. Germline CDR1 reads SGHRS; CDR2 reads YFSETQ.

The genes are TRBV27 and TRBJ2-1; a weak D match, TRBD1 (7 bases). V gave up 3 bases and J gave up 0 bases, with 12 bases separating them. The CDR3 runs 16 residues. In germline, CDR1 is MNHEY, CDR2 SMNVEV (reference sequence). As DNA, the CDR3 is TGTGCCAGCAGTTTGTCAGGGGGAGGCTCCTACAATGAGCAGTTCTTC. Its protein product is CASSLSGGGSYNEQFF.

V and J are TRBV5-5 and TRBJ1-3; TRBD1 matches at 7 bases. CDR3 length: 15 amino acids. V gave up 0 bases and J gave up 2 bases; unmatched junction bases: 2. Per germline, CDR1 SGHKS and CDR2 YYEKEE (reference sequence). The CDR3 DNA reads TGTGCCAGCAGCTTGGAGACAGGGACTGGAAACACCATATATTTT. Translated: CASSLETGTGNTIYF.

The V call is TRBV5-1, the J call TRBJ1-3; a possible D gene is TRBD1 (6 bases). The ends were cut back, 0 bases at V and 4 bases at J, with 14 bases in the middle. CDR1 is SGHRS and CDR2 is YFSETQ in the germline V gene. This CDR3 contains 16 residues. DNA of the CDR3: TGCGCCAGCAGCTTGGTTGGCAGGGGTTACGGAAACACCATATATTTT. The encoded protein is CASSLVGRGYGNTIYF.

V gene TRBV19 combines with J gene TRBJ2-1; 10 bases align to TRBD1. V lost 4 bases, J lost 4 bases, and 4 bases stayed unmatched. In germline, CDR1 is LNHDA, CDR2 SQIVND (reference sequence). This CDR3 is built from 15 residues. The CDR3 DNA reads as TGTGCCAGTAGTAACCCGGGACAGGGGTACAATGAGCAGTTCTTC. It yields the protein CASSNPGQGYNEQFF.

This chain connects TRBV28 to TRBJ1-5; 9 nucleotides agree with TRBD1. With V trimmed by 6 bases and J by 1 base, 7 bases remained unmatched. CDR1 is MDHEN, CDR2 SYDVKM, per germline. The CDR3 totals 16 residues. DNA for the CDR3: TGTGCCAGCAGCCTCGGGACAGGGCAAAGCAATCAGCCCCAGCATTTT. This sequence encodes CASSLGTGQSNQPQHF.

The chain has TRBV18 and TRBJ1-1; 8 bases map to TRBD1. The CDR3 is 17 residues long. V shed 4 bases and J 0 bases; nucleotides not matched to a gene: 10. CDR1 and CDR2 from the germline V gene are KGHSH and LQKENI. The CDR3 protein is CASSLTPSGQVNTEAFF. The CDR3 nucleotides read TGTGCCAGCTCACTCACACCTTCGGGACAGGTGAACACTGAAGCTTTCTTT. The variable domain in full, with the rest retrieved from reference TRBV18 and TRBJ1-1, is NAGVMQNPRHLVRRRGQEARLRCSPMKGHSHVYWYRQLPEEGLKFMVYLQKENIIDESGMPKERFSAEFPKEGPSILRIQQVVRGDSAAYFCASSLTPSGQVNTEAFFGQGTRLTVV.

The V and J genes are TRBV4-1 and TRBJ2-7; 11 positions agree with TRBD2. This CDR3 has 18 residues. Germline assignment: CDR1 MGHRA and CDR2 YSYEKL. The junction had 10 bases not matched to a gene; V was cut back by 1 base and J by 2 bases. The CDR3 DNA reads TGCGCCAGCAGCCAAGGGGTCCCGGGACTAGCGGTGACCTACGAGCAGTACTTC. The encoded protein is CASSQGVPGLAVTYEQYF.

In DNA, the CDR3 is TGTGCCACCCTTCCGGACGGGACCTACAATGAGCAGTTCTTC. Translated: CATLPDGTYNEQFF. The V and J genes are TRBV28 and TRBJ2-1; a possible D gene is TRBD2 (5 bases). This CDR3 has 14 residues. Germline V CDR1 and CDR2: MDHEN, SYDVKM. V gave up 10 bases and J gave up 2 bases, with 15 bases separating them.

This rearrangement joins TRBV9 to TRBJ1-6; TRBD1 matches 11 bases. Germline CDR1 and CDR2: SGDLS and YYNGEE. The CDR3 sequence is 18 residues long. J gave up 5 bases and V 2 bases, and 9 bases lay outside the gene matches. CDR3: CASSVDVGQGDNNSPLHF. The CDR3 DNA is TGTGCCAGCAGCGTCGACGTGGGACAGGGGGATAATAATTCACCCCTCCACTTT.

The chain joins TRBV27 to TRBJ2-1; TRBD2 agrees at 13 bases. CDR3 length equals 16 residues. Germline values: CDR1 MNHEY, CDR2 SMNVEV (reference sequence). After removal of 1 base from V and 7 bases from J, the junction contained 4 bases not matched to a gene. The CDR3 sequence: CASSLLLAGGPNEQFF. As DNA, the CDR3 is TGTGCCAGCAGTTTATTACTAGCGGGAGGGCCGAATGAGCAGTTCTTC.